This TCR beta chain was identified during a study of early T cells in non-severe SARS-CoV-2 infection. Across the whole study: From unsorted whole blood, bulk RNA was sequenced, and the chains remained unpaired.

Individual cDNA molecules were tagged with unique molecular identifiers. TCRdb recomputed calls from the 5' RACE reads with MiXCR, one row per CDR3 protein. The repertoire has 48,000 or so distinct CDR3 sequences, approximately 13% of them found once; the top ten carry roughly a tenth. V trimming: 7 bases; J trimming: 3 bases; junction bases outside the gene matches: 3. Germline lookup yields CDR1 MNHNS and CDR2 SASEGT. The CDR3 consists of 14 residues. The J gene is TRBJ2-3, the V gene TRBV6-1, with TRBD2 identical over 11 bases. The sample comprised whole blood. The TCR originated in an adult who was a healthcare worker with PCR-confirmed SARS-CoV-2 infection or an uninfected control (not recorded which). The CDR3 region has the DNA TGTGCCAGCAAGGCTAGCGGGGGGACAGATACGCAGTATTTT. Translation: CASKASGGTDTQYF.